What follows describes a single T cell receptor (beta chain). The data belong to a study of blood T cell repertoires in COVID-19. Study-level background: The study drew acute and convalescent COVID-19 samples from the United States, Italy and Spain.

The CDR3 runs 16 residues. Trimming cost V 2 bases and J 5 bases; bases outside gene matches: 10. Germline loops: CDR1 SGHTA, CDR2 FQGNSA. Clones were read by immunoSEQ multiplex PCR, and TCRdb kept only the in-frame ones, dropping some. The data hold approximately 210,000 clones, with roughly nine tenths observed a single time. Adults between roughly 18 and 95 years of age took part from about 24 US areas. Among Cohort 3 donors, those recovered had two negative PCRs, clearance, or symptom resolution. The source material was PBMCs or T cells enriched from blood (not recorded which). V usage is TRBV7-2 and J usage is TRBJ2-5; 8 bases are a match to TRBD1. The TCR was taken from a woman aged 25 to 39 who had recovered from COVID-19. The CDR3 DNA is TGTGCCAGCAGCTTAAATCCAGGGGGCCCCTCGGAGACCCAGTACTTC. Protein: CASSLNPGGPSETQYF.